The entry that follows covers one TCR beta chain sequence. The antigen is not known. A much larger clone is a single base away; this may be a read error. These data are taken from a study of T cells in Graves' hyperthyroidism and ophthalmopathy. V trimming: 4 bases; J trimming: 7 bases; junction bases outside the gene matches: 6. In germline, CDR1 is MDHEN, CDR2 SYDVKM. This CDR3 region has 14 residues. RNA transcripts provided the source from which TCR beta CDR3 regions were amplified. A set of HTBI primers served as the primers for a first-round RT-PCR of the TCR CDR3. TCRdb re-called the multiplex PCR reads with MiXCR, one entry per CDR3 protein. This table holds about 560,000 distinct CDR3 sequences, approximately 14% found once. The study, taken as a whole, reports: Prediction of ophthalmopathy progression came a median about 6 months pre-onset.

The sequence was collected from a young woman with Graves' hyperthyroidism. This chain uses TRBV28 with TRBJ1-5, with TRBD1 matching over 8 bases. The sample was blood. The chain's CDR3 is CASSSPGGAQPQHF. CDR3 nucleotides: TGTGCCAGCAGTTCACCAGGGGGCGCCCAGCCCCAGCATTTT. The variable domain in full, with the rest retrieved from reference TRBV28 and TRBJ1-5, is DVKVTQSSRYLVKRTGEKVFLECVQDMDHENMFWYRQDPGLGLRLIYFSYDVKMKEKGDIPEGYSVSREKKERFSLILESASTNQTSMYLCASSSPGGAQPQHFGDGTRLSIL.